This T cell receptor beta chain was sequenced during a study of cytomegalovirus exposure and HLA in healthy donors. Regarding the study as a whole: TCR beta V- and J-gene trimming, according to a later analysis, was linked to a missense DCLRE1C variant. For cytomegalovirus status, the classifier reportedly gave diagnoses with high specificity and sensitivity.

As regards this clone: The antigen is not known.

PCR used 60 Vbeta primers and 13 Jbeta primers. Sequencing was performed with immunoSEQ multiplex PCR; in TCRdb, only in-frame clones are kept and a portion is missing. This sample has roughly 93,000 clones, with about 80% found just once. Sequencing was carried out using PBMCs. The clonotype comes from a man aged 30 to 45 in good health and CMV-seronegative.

The CDR3 nucleotides read TGTGCCAGCAGTTCCGCAGGGCGGACTGAAGCTTTCTTT. Residues: CASSSAGRTEAFF. This chain connects TRBV27 to TRBJ1-1, with a weak D call TRBD1 (5 bases). CDR1 is MNHEY, CDR2 SMNVEV, per germline (reference sequence). This CDR3 has 13 amino acids. Trimming stripped 4 bases from V and 5 bases from J, with 11 bases between.